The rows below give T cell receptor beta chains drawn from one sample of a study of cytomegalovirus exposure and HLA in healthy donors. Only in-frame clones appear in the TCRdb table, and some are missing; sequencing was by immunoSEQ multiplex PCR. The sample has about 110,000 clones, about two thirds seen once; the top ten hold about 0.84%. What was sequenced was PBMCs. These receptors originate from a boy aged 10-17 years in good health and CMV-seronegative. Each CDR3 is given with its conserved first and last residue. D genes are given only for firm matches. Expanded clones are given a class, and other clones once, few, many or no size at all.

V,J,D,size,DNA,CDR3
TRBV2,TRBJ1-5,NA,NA,TGTGCCAGCGCAGGGGTTGGTCAGCCCCAGCATTTT,CASAGVGQPQHF
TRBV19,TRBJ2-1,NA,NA,TGTGCCAGTAGTAACTATCACAATGAGCAGTTCTTC,CASSNYHNEQFF
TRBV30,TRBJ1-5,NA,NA,TGTGCCTGGAGTGTTGGCCTTAGCAATCAGCCCCAGCATTTT,CAWSVGLSNQPQHF
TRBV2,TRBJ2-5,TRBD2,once,TGTGCCAGCAACCTAGCGGGGGGTAAAGAGACCCAGTACTTC,CASNLAGGKETQYF
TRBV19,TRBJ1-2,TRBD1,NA,TGTGCCAGTAGTGTGACGGACAGGGGCCTCCGAAACTATGGCTACACCTTC,CASSVTDRGLRNYGYTF
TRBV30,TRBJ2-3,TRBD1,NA,TGTGCCTGGAGTGTGGGTTCAGGGGGCTTCACAGATACGCAGTATTTT,CAWSVGSGGFTDTQYF
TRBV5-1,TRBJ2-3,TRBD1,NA,TGCGCCAGCAGCTTGGCACAGGGGCACACAGATACGCAGTATTTT,CASSLAQGHTDTQYF
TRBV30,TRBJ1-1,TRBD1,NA,TGTGCCTGGGGGGCAGGGGGGACTGAAGCTTTCTTT,CAWGAGGTEAFF
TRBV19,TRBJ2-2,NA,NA,TGTGCCAGTAGTATCACGGGAGTGAACACCGGGGAGCTGTTTTTT,CASSITGVNTGELFF
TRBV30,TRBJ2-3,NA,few,TGTGCCTGGAGTAACTTAAACACAGATACGCAGTATTTT,CAWSNLNTDTQYF
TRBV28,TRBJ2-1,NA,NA,TGTGCCAGCAGTTTTCGGGTAGCGGACTCCTACAATGAGCAGTTCTTC,CASSFRVADSYNEQFF
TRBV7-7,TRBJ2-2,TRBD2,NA,TGTGCCAGCAGCTTGGGACTAGCGGGGAACACCGGGGAGCTGTTTTTT,CASSLGLAGNTGELFF
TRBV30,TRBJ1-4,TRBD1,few,TGTGCCTGGAGAGATCGACAGGGATCGGCCGAAAAACTGTTTTTT,CAWRDRQGSAEKLFF
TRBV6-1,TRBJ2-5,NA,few,TGTGCCACCTATGAGAGGGTCCAAGAGACCCAGTACTTC,CATYERVQETQYF
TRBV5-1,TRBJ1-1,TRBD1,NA,TGCGCCAGCAGCTACAGGGGTCGGACTGAAGCTTTCTTT,CASSYRGRTEAFF
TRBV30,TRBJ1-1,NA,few,TGTGCCTGGAGTAAGGGAGATACTGAAGCTTTCTTT,CAWSKGDTEAFF
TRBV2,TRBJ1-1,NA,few,TGTGCCAGCAGTGAGGTGGGAGTAGGCTCTGAAGCTTTCTTT,CASSEVGVGSEAFF
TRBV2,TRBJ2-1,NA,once,TGTGCCAGCAGTGGTTCAGGGAATGAGCAGTTCTTC,CASSGSGNEQFF
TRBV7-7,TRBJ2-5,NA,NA,TGTGCCAGCAGCTTACGGTGGAGGGAGACCCAGTACTTC,CASSLRWRETQYF
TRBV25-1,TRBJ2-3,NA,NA,TGTGCCAGCAGTCCCGCAGGCAGGGCGCAGTATTTT,CASSPAGRAQYF
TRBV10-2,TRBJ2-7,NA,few,TGCGCCAGCAGTGACTACCGATACGAGCAGTACTTC,CASSDYRYEQYF
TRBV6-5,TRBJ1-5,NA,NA,TGTGCCAGCAGTTATCGGGGTTCGGGGCAGCCCCAGCATTTT,CASSYRGSGQPQHF
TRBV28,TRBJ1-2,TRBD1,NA,TGTGCCAGCAGCTCTTGGTCACAGGGGGCGATCGGCTATGGCTACACCTTC,CASSSWSQGAIGYGYTF
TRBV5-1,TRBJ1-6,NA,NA,TGCGCCAGCAGCCCGCTTAGGTTGGGGGGAATACCCCTCCACTTT,CASSPLRLGGIPLHF
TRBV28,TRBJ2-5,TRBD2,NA,TGTGCCAGCAGTGCCCCCGGGACTATCCAAGAGACCCAGTACTTC,CASSAPGTIQETQYF
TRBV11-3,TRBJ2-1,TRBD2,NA,TGTGCCAGCAGCTCCCGGAAGCGGGGGGCGGCCCATTCCTACAATGAGCAGTTCTTC,CASSSRKRGAAHSYNEQFF
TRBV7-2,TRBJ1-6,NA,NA,TGTGCCAGCAGCGTTGGACAGTGGATTAATTCACCCCTCCACTTT,CASSVGQWINSPLHF
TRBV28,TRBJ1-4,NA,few,TGTGCCAGCAGTGACTCGGGTGAAAAACTGTTTTTT,CASSDSGEKLFF
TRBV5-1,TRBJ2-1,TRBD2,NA,TGCGCCAGCAGCTTGGAAGTCCTAGCGGGGGACAATGAGCAGTTCTTC,CASSLEVLAGDNEQFF
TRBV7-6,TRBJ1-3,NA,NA,TGTGCCAGCAGCTTAGCGTTCTCGGACAGTATCTCTGGAAACACCATATATTTT,CASSLAFSDSISGNTIYF
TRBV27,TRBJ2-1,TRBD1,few,TGTGCCAGCAGTCCGCGGACAGGGATTGTCTACAATGAGCAGTTCTTC,CASSPRTGIVYNEQFF
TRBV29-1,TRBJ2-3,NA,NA,TGCAGCGTTGCTCAGGGGATTAGCACAGATACGCAGTATTTT,CSVAQGISTDTQYF
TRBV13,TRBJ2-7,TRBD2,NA,TGTGCCAGCAGCTTAGAGGCGGGAGTCCACGAGCAGTACTTC,CASSLEAGVHEQYF
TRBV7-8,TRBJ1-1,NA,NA,TGTGCCAGCAGCTTATGGGTCGCGGGAGCTTTCTTT,CASSLWVAGAFF
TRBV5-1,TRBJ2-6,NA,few,TGCGCCAGCAGCGGGAGCTCTGGGGCCAACGTCCTGACTTTC,CASSGSSGANVLTF
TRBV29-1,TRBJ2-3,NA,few,TGCAGCGTTGAGGAAGGGGTTTGGACAGATACGCAGTATTTT,CSVEEGVWTDTQYF
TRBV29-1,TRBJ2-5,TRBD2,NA,TGCAGCGTGGAGGTTAAGGGGCGGGAGGAGACCCAGTACTTC,CSVEVKGREETQYF
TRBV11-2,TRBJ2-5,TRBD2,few,TGTGCCAGCAGCTTAGATCCAGCGGGAGGAAAGGAGACCCAGTACTTC,CASSLDPAGGKETQYF
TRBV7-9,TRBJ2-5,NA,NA,TGTGCCAGCAGCCCCCCCGGGGGATACCAAGAGACCCAGTACTTC,CASSPPGGYQETQYF
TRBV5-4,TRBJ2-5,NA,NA,TGTGCCAGCAGCTCTCACCAACAGGGATTTTTTGAGACCCAGTACTTC,CASSSHQQGFFETQYF
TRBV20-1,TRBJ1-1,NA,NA,TGCAGTGCTTCTCGGACAGTTGAAGCTTTCTTT,CSASRTVEAFF
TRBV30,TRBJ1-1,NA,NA,TGTGCCTGGGGGGAGGGGAAAGCTTTCTTT,CAWGEGKAFF